Each of the 27 T cell receptor beta chains below was sequenced from the same sample in a study of cytomegalovirus exposure and HLA in healthy donors. Primers: 60 Vbeta forward and 13 Jbeta reverse. The repertoire was sequenced with immunoSEQ multiplex PCR; TCRdb's copy has only in-frame clones and lacks some. This sample has tens of thousands of clones; approximately 72% occur once, and the top ten carry approximately 11%. Sample: PBMCs. The source of these receptors is a woman aged 30 to 39 in good health and CMV-seronegative.

The V and J genes are TRBV7-3 and TRBJ1-1, with TRBD1 matching 8 bases. Trimming cost V 5 bases and J 3 bases; bases outside gene matches: 5. In germline, CDR1 is SGHTA, CDR2 FQGTGA. CDR3 length: 14 amino acids. CDR3 nucleotide sequence: TGTGCCAGCAGCCCTCAGGGGGCTTACACTGAAGCTTTCTTT. Its translation is CASSPQGAYTEAFF.

V is TRBV7-2 and J is TRBJ2-3, with a weak D call TRBD2 (6 bases). V was trimmed by 5 bases and J by 0 bases, leaving 9 bases between them. The CDR3 length is 14 residues. Germline CDR1 is SGHTA and CDR2 is FQGNSA. CDR3 residues: CASSLGTSTDTQYF. The CDR3 DNA follows: TGTGCCAGCAGCCTCGGGACTAGCACAGATACGCAGTATTTT.

The chain couples TRBV6-6 to TRBJ2-2; 8 nucleotides agree with TRBD2. This CDR3 spans 14 amino acids. Germline CDR1 MNHNY, CDR2 SVGAGI (reference sequence). The J segment lost 1 base and the V segment lost 8 bases, leaving 3 bases of the junction unmatched. The CDR3 is CASAGGWNTGELFF. CDR3 in DNA: TGTGCCAGCGCGGGGGGCTGGAACACCGGGGAGCTGTTTTTT.

This clone was seen only once. This chain connects TRBV7-8 to TRBJ1-2; TRBD1 might be the D (5 bases). CDR1 and CDR2 from the germline V gene are SGHVS and FQNEAQ. The germline V and J ends were trimmed by 5 bases and 7 bases, with 11 bases remaining between them. This CDR3 has 12 amino acids. CDR3 region: CASSLWDFGYTF. The CDR3 coding sequence is TGTGCCAGCAGCCTATGGGACTTTGGCTACACCTTC.

The sample holds one count of this clone. The genes are TRBV4-1 and TRBJ2-1; D possibly corresponds to TRBD1 (6 bases). The V end lost 3 bases, the J end lost 9 bases, and 12 bases lay between the germline ends. Germline-derived CDR1 and CDR2 are MGHRA and YSYEKL. The CDR3 has 13 residues. This chain's CDR3 is CASSHQGSGEQFF. The CDR3 coding sequence is TGCGCCAGCAGCCATCAGGGGAGTGGTGAGCAGTTCTTC.

The rearrangement links TRBV6-6 to TRBJ1-4; possible D gene TRBD1, 5 bases. CDR1 is MNHNY, CDR2 SVGAGI, per germline (reference sequence). Trimming left V 6 bases short and J 8 bases short, with 16 bases between. This CDR3 has 14 residues. The CDR3 reads CASRPQGRKEKLFF. In DNA, the CDR3 is TGTGCCAGCAGGCCCCAGGGCAGGAAAGAAAAACTGTTTTTT.

This clone was detected a few times. Written as DNA, the CDR3 is TGCAGCGCCTCAGACAGGAACACTGAAGCTTTCTTT. Translation: CSASDRNTEAFF. This chain uses TRBV29-1 with TRBJ1-1, with D tentatively TRBD1 (5 bases). Germline-derived CDR1 and CDR2 are SQVTM and ANQGSEA. This CDR3 has 12 residues. V shed 7 bases and J shed 1 base, with 10 bases lying between them. The full variable domain, with the rest looked up from reference TRBV29-1 and TRBJ1-1, is SAVISQKPSRDICQRGTSLTIQCQVDSQVTMMFWYRQQPGQSLTLIATANQGSEATYESGFVIDKFPISRPNLTFSTLTVSNMSPEDSSIYLCSASDRNTEAFFGQGTRLTVV.

This chain links TRBV5-4 with TRBJ1-2; 7 nucleotides match TRBD1. This CDR3 spans 15 amino acids. V shed 4 bases, J shed 4 bases, and the junction held 10 bases outside the gene matches. Germline V gives CDR1 SGHNT, CDR2 YYREEE (reference sequence). The CDR3 loop reads CASSGPGQRAYGYTF. CDR3 sequence (DNA): TGTGCCAGCAGCGGCCCGGGACAGCGAGCCTATGGCTACACCTTC.

This chain connects TRBV4-1 to TRBJ1-5; the D is unclear. The CDR3 is made up of 13 amino acids. Trimming shortened V by 3 bases and J by 2 bases, and 5 bases separated the two germline ends. Germline V lookup: CDR1 MGHRA, CDR2 YSYEKL. The CDR3 here is CASSHPGNQPQHF. CDR3 sequence (DNA): TGCGCCAGCAGCCACCCAGGCAATCAGCCCCAGCATTTT.

The V and J genes are TRBV9 and TRBJ1-3; weak D call: TRBD1 (5 bases). The ends were cut back, 3 bases at V and 4 bases at J, with 17 bases in the middle. The CDR3 has 16 amino acids. Germline V lookup: CDR1 SGDLS, CDR2 YYNGEE. The CDR3 coding sequence is TGTGCCAGCAGCGCCGAGCGTGGAGGGGCGGGAAACACCATATATTTT. Encoded protein: CASSAERGGAGNTIYF.

This clone was observed a few times. V is TRBV4-2 and J is TRBJ1-5, with D maybe TRBD1 (6 bases). The CDR3 loop spans 15 amino acids. Germline CDR1 LGHNA, CDR2 YNFKEQ. V was trimmed by 1 base and J by 7 bases, leaving 14 bases between them. The CDR3 loop is CASSQGGGGYQPQHF. The CDR3 DNA is TGTGCCAGCAGCCAAGGGGGAGGGGGATACCAGCCCCAGCATTTT.

The chain couples TRBV7-2 to TRBJ1-5; a weak D match, TRBD1 (5 bases). Germline lookup yields CDR1 SGHTA and CDR2 FQGNSA. Trimming shortened V by 2 bases and J by 4 bases, and 9 bases separated the two germline ends. CDR3 length: 14 residues. The CDR3 sequence: CASSLRGGNQPQHF. The CDR3 coding sequence is TGTGCCAGCAGCTTACGGGGGGGGAATCAGCCCCAGCATTTT.

This clone was seen a few times. The chain employs TRBV30 and TRBJ2-7; 8 nucleotides agree with TRBD1. V lost 4 bases to trimming and J lost 6 bases; unmatched junction nucleotides: 5. The CDR3 sequence is 12 residues long. The germline CDR1 and CDR2 sequences are GTSNPN and SVGIG (reference sequence). The CDR3 loop is CAWNTGGLEQYF. The CDR3 coding sequence is TGTGCCTGGAATACAGGGGGTCTCGAGCAGTACTTC.

The chain has TRBV9 and TRBJ2-5, with TRBD2 identical over 8 bases. Germline trimming cut 4 bases from V and 2 bases from J; bases unmatched to any gene: 10. Per germline, CDR1 SGDLS and CDR2 YYNGEE. This CDR3 has 16 amino acids. CDR3 residues: CASSPPSRGVQETQYF. The CDR3, as DNA: TGTGCCAGCAGCCCCCCTTCGCGGGGGGTACAAGAGACCCAGTACTTC. Full variable domain (outside the CDR3, taken from reference TRBV9 and TRBJ2-5): DSGVTQTPKHLITATGQRVTLRCSPRSGDLSVYWYQQSLDQGLQFLIQYYNGEERAKGNILERFSAQQFPDLHSELNLSSLELGDSALYFCASSPPSRGVQETQYFGPGTRLLVL.

The chain joins TRBV7-2 to TRBJ1-2, with 9 bases aligning to TRBD1. Germline loops: CDR1 SGHTA, CDR2 FQGNSA. CDR3 size: 17 residues. The J segment lost 4 bases and the V segment lost 1 base, leaving 10 bases of the junction unmatched. CDR3 sequence: CASSLEGQGVVSYGYTF. The CDR3 bases are TGTGCCAGCAGCTTAGAGGGACAGGGAGTTGTAAGCTATGGCTACACCTTC.

The chain is built from TRBV6-5 and TRBJ2-3, with a tentative D call TRBD1 (6 bases). The CDR3 has 16 residues. V was pared by 4 bases and J by 2 bases, with 16 bases between. Germline values: CDR1 MNHEY, CDR2 SVGAGI. CDR3 sequence (DNA): TGTGCCAGCAGTTTCTTAGGGGGAACAGCCACAGATACGCAGTATTTT. Translated: CASSFLGGTATDTQYF.

The table lists this clone with a count of one. The chain combines TRBV7-3 with TRBJ2-7; 10 nucleotides align to TRBD2. The CDR3 has 15 amino acids. The V gene end was trimmed by 4 bases and the J gene end by 6 bases; junction bases not matched to a gene: 9. Germline CDR1 is SGHTA and CDR2 is FQGTGA. For the CDR3, the DNA is TGTGCCAGCAGCTCTACCGGGACTAGCGTTAGCGAGCAGTACTTC. It translates to CASSSTGTSVSEQYF.

The V and J genes are TRBV7-2 and TRBJ2-2, with 9 nucleotides matching TRBD1. The length of the CDR3 is 16 residues. Trimming cost V 8 bases and J 6 bases; bases outside gene matches: 13. The germline V gene encodes CDR1 SGHTA and CDR2 FQGNSA. CDR3 amino acids: CASGTGGGVFAGELFF. CDR3 coding DNA: TGTGCCAGCGGTACAGGGGGCGGCGTTTTCGCCGGGGAGCTGTTTTTT.

This clone is deemed medium-sized. This chain uses TRBV18 with TRBJ2-5; 10 bases align to TRBD2. Germline V gives CDR1 KGHSH, CDR2 LQKENI. Losses at the gene ends were 3 bases for V and 5 bases for J; bases not matched to a gene: 12. The CDR3 has 17 amino acids. CDR3 sequence: CASSPPSGGAAGETQYF. The CDR3, as DNA: TGTGCCAGCTCACCTCCGAGCGGGGGGGCCGCGGGGGAGACCCAGTACTTC.

This chain connects TRBV30 to TRBJ1-5; 8 bases match TRBD1. After removal of 0 bases from V and 4 bases from J, the junction contained 5 bases not matched to a gene. Looked up from germline, CDR1 is GTSNPN and CDR2 is SVGIG (reference sequence). The CDR3 has 15 amino acids. The CDR3 nucleotides are TGTGCCTGGAGTGTCCAGGGGGCGCAGAATCAGCCCCAGCATTTT. Amino acids: CAWSVQGAQNQPQHF.

This clone was observed a handful of times. The chain combines TRBV10-3 with TRBJ2-7; D not certain. Trimming stripped 3 bases from V and 7 bases from J, with 10 bases between. Germline-derived CDR1 and CDR2 are ENHRY and SYGVKD. The CDR3 contains 12 residues. Here the CDR3 reads CAISEALREQYF. Here the CDR3 DNA reads TGTGCCATCAGTGAAGCATTGAGGGAGCAGTACTTC.

This clone was observed once. This chain links TRBV15 with TRBJ1-2, with no clear D. V was shortened by 0 bases and J by 5 bases, with 16 bases between the two germline ends. This CDR3 spans 16 amino acids. Germline V lookup: CDR1 LNHNV, CDR2 YYDKDF (reference sequence). The CDR3 DNA sequence: TGTGCCACCAGCAGAGAGAGTCGGGGAGGTCCTTATGGCTACACCTTC. This translates into CATSRESRGGPYGYTF.

This clone was seen only a few times. The J gene is TRBJ2-3, the V gene TRBV11-2; 7 bases line up with TRBD2. In germline, CDR1 is SGHAT, CDR2 FQNNGV. This CDR3 is 16 amino acids long. The V gene end was trimmed by 2 bases and the J gene end by 7 bases; junction bases not matched to a gene: 12. The CDR3 region is CASSLPPGQGGNTQYF. The CDR3 nucleotides are TGTGCCAGCAGCTTACCCCCGGGCCAGGGAGGGAATACGCAGTATTTT. Full variable domain (missing parts from reference TRBV11-2 and TRBJ2-3): EAGVAQSPRYKIIEKRQSVAFWCNPISGHATLYWYQQILGQGPKLLIQFQNNGVVDDSQLPKDRFSAERLKGVDSTLKIQPAKLEDSAVYLCASSLPPGQGGNTQYFGPGTRLTVL.

This chain links TRBV7-8 with TRBJ2-7; no firm D call. This CDR3 comprises 14 residues. Trimming left V 3 bases short and J 2 bases short, with 11 bases between. CDR1 is SGHVS and CDR2 is FQNEAQ in the germline V gene. This CDR3 is CASSFRTSTYEQYF. Here the CDR3 DNA reads TGTGCCAGCAGCTTCAGAACCTCAACCTACGAGCAGTACTTC.

The chain uses TRBV10-3 and TRBJ2-3; no firm D call. The CDR3 is made up of 12 amino acids. Trimming removed 2 bases at V and 6 bases at J, with 6 bases between. Germline CDR1 reads ENHRY; CDR2 reads SYGVKD. This CDR3 is CAISEASDTQYF. The CDR3 DNA is TGTGCCATCAGTGAGGCGTCGGATACGCAGTATTTT.

This clone was detected once. The chain couples TRBV28 to TRBJ2-3; the match to TRBD2 covers 10 bases. CDR1 is MDHEN, CDR2 SYDVKM, per germline. There are 16 residues in the CDR3. V trimming: 6 bases; J trimming: 1 base; junction bases outside the gene matches: 7. CDR3 DNA: TGTGCCAGCAGCAATCCCACTAGCGGGGGCACAGATACGCAGTATTTT. Translating it yields CASSNPTSGGTDTQYF.

The chain uses TRBV4-2 and TRBJ1-5; D is possibly TRBD1 (6 bases). CDR3 length: 16 residues. Trimming pared 4 bases from V and 3 bases from J, leaving 16 bases between. Germline V gene sequence: CDR1 LGHNA, CDR2 YNFKEQ. The chain's CDR3 is CASSLDSGGFNQPQHF. The CDR3 coding sequence is TGTGCCAGCAGCCTGGACAGTGGTGGATTCAATCAGCCCCAGCATTTT.